The 30 T cell receptor beta chains presented below share a single source sample, sequenced in a study of blood T cell repertoires in COVID-19. Only in-frame clones appear in the TCRdb table, and some are missing; sequencing was by immunoSEQ multiplex PCR. Found here are 200,000 to 250,000 clones, around three quarters of them singletons; the top ten hold roughly 6.7%. Source material: peripheral blood. These receptors were collected from a woman in her seventies with acute or convalescent COVID-19.

This clone was detected only once. The V call is TRBV2, the J call TRBJ2-7; 8 positions match TRBD1. Germline V gives CDR1 SNHLY, CDR2 FYNNEI. The CDR3 runs to 15 residues. Trimming cost V 1 base and J 2 bases; bases outside gene matches: 4. The CDR3 region has the DNA TGTGCCAGCAGTGAAGAGGCAGGGGGCGCCTACGAGCAGTACGTC. It translates to CASSEEAGGAYEQYV.

DNA of the CDR3: TGTGCCAGCAGCCAAGCTAGCGGGGGGGCCAGGGAGCAGTTCTTC. Translating it yields CASSQASGGAREQFF. The genes are TRBV3-1 (or the pseudogene TRBV3-2) and TRBJ2-1, with TRBD2 matching over 12 bases. Germline V gives CDR1 LGHDT, CDR2 YNNKEL (reference sequence). V lost 1 base and J lost 10; bases outside the gene matches: 5. This CDR3 spans 15 amino acids.

This chain uses TRBV10-3 with TRBJ2-5; 9 positions agree with TRBD2. Germline CDR1 reads ENHRY; CDR2 reads SYGVKD. CDR3 length: 14 amino acids. Trimming took 8 bases from V and 5 from J; bases not matched to a gene: 9. CDR3 in amino acids: CAIGAGGYRETQYF. CDR3 DNA: TGTGCCATCGGAGCGGGGGGTTATCGGGAGACCCAGTACTTC.

This clone appeared a single time. This rearrangement joins TRBV7-8 to TRBJ1-1; the D gene is possibly TRBD1 (6 bases). V was shortened by 4 bases and J by 3 bases, with 18 bases between the two germline ends. This CDR3 spans 16 amino acids. CDR1 is SGHVS and CDR2 is FQNEAQ in the germline V gene. The DNA for the CDR3 is TGTGCCAGCAGCTCGGGGTTAGGGGGAGTCTACACTGAAGCTTTCTTT. Protein: CASSSGLGGVYTEAFF. The full variable domain, completed using reference TRBV7-8 and TRBJ1-1, is GAGVSQSPRYKVAKRGQDVALRCDPISGHVSLFWYQQALGQGPEFLTYFQNEAQLDKSGLPSDRFFAERPEGSVSTLKIQRTQQEDSAVYLCASSSGLGGVYTEAFFGQGTRLTVV.

The chain is built from TRBV19 and TRBJ2-2; 7 positions match TRBD2. The CDR3 is 17 residues long. The trim removed 5 bases at V and 0 bases at J, leaving 9 bases unmatched. The V gene's germline CDR1 is LNHDA and CDR2 SQIVND (reference sequence). DNA of the CDR3: TGTGCCAGTAGTTTTAAACCGGGAGGCGCGAACACCGGGGAGCTGTTTTTT. It codes for CASSFKPGGANTGELFF. Full variable domain (missing parts from reference TRBV19 and TRBJ2-2): DGGITQSPKYLFRKEGQNVTLSCEQNLNHDAMYWYRQDPGQGLRLIYYSQIVNDFQKGDIAEGYSVSREKKESFPLTVTSAQKNPTAFYLCASSFKPGGANTGELFFGEGSRLTVL.

This clone appeared a single time. The V gene is TRBV6-6, the J gene TRBJ1-1, with D possibly matching TRBD1 (5 bases). The CDR3 is made up of 14 amino acids. Trimming took off 6 bases at V and 1 base at J, with 12 bases between the two ends. Per the germline V gene, CDR1 is MNHNY and CDR2 is SVGAGI (reference sequence). The CDR3 coding sequence is TGTGCCAGCAGAAGACAGCTCACGAACACTGAAGCTTTCTTT. Translated, it gives CASRRQLTNTEAFF.

The chain combines TRBV5-1 with TRBJ2-1, with D possibly matching TRBD2 (5 bases). Trimming removed 0 bases at V and 0 bases at J, with 16 bases between. The CDR3 spans 18 residues. Germline-derived CDR1 and CDR2 are SGHRS and YFSETQ. This chain's CDR3 is CASSLEPGTLSSYNEQFF. CDR3 nucleotide sequence: TGCGCCAGCAGCTTGGAGCCGGGAACCTTGAGCTCCTACAATGAGCAGTTCTTC.

This sequence joins TRBV23-1 and TRBJ2-5; 7 positions match TRBD1. TRBV23-1 is treated as an ORF (open reading frame) with a function not yet certain. With V trimmed by 0 bases and J by 1 base, 8 bases remained unmatched. The CDR3 loop spans 17 amino acids. In DNA form, the CDR3 reads TGCGCCAGCAGTCAATCCCCGGGACAGAGCTTCCAAGAGACCCAGTACTTC. It encodes CASSQSPGQSFQETQYF.

This clone is a singleton in its sample. This chain joins TRBV5-8 and TRBJ2-3, with TRBD2 identical over 9 bases. Trimming cost V 3 bases and J 6 bases; bases outside gene matches: 14. The CDR3 length is 17 residues. Looked up from germline, CDR1 is SGHTS and CDR2 is YDEGEE. CDR3 nucleotide sequence: TGTGCCAGCAGCTCTCCGGTTAGCGGGGGCCTGCTGGATACGCAGTATTTT. This sequence encodes CASSSPVSGGLLDTQYF.

This clone has just a few counts. This chain links TRBV7-9 with TRBJ2-3; TRBD2 aligns across 10 bases. The V segment lost 5 bases and the J segment 0 bases; nucleotides outside the gene matches: 14. CDR3 length equals 19 residues. Germline CDR1 SEHNR, CDR2 FQNEAQ (reference sequence). CDR3 sequence reads: CASSPIGGLAGVSTDTQYF. The CDR3 nucleotides read TGTGCCAGCAGCCCGATCGGTGGCCTAGCGGGGGTTAGCACAGATACGCAGTATTTT.

This clone was seen many times. This rearrangement joins TRBV12-2 to TRBJ1-3; the D call TRBD1 from the table was never checked on the DNA. TRBV12-2 is a pseudogene. This CDR3 comprises 16 residues. The CDR3 loop is CASRLGPHASGNTIYF. DNA for the CDR3: TGTGCAAGTCGCTTAGGCCCACACGCCTCTGGAAACACCATATATTTT.

The rearrangement links TRBV5-4 to TRBJ1-2; TRBD1 matches 7 bases. CDR1 SGHNT and CDR2 YYREEE come from the germline V gene (reference sequence). V lost 2 bases to trimming and J lost 5 bases; unmatched junction nucleotides: 3. The length of the CDR3 is 13 residues. CDR3 protein: CASSLGGRYGYTF. The CDR3 DNA reads TGTGCCAGCAGCTTAGGGGGCAGGTATGGCTACACCTTC.

This chain links TRBV6-5 with TRBJ1-5; D not resolved. CDR1 is MNHEY and CDR2 is SVGAGI in the germline V gene. The CDR3 is made up of 15 amino acids. Between the trimmed V and J ends, which lost 4 bases and 7 bases, there was a span of 17 bases. The CDR3 DNA is TGTGCCAGCAGTTTCTCAAGGGCGCGGGAACAGCCCCAGCATTTT. The encoded protein is CASSFSRAREQPQHF.

The chain is built from TRBV19 and TRBJ2-5; maybe TRBD2 (6 bases). The germline gives CDR1 LNHDA, CDR2 SQIVND (reference sequence). V lost 5 bases and J 7 bases, leaving 17 bases between the germline ends. The CDR3 is 14 amino acids. The CDR3 DNA sequence: TGTGCCAGTAGTCAAACTAGCTCCGACGGGACCCAGTACTTC. It encodes CASSQTSSDGTQYF.

This rearrangement joins TRBV18 to TRBJ1-2, with 8 nucleotides matching TRBD1. This CDR3 region has 15 residues. Germline assignment: CDR1 KGHSH and CDR2 LQKENI. J gave up 2 bases and V 6 bases, and 8 bases lay outside the gene matches. CDR3 sequence reads: CASSLMTGVNYGYTF. The CDR3 nucleotides read TGTGCCAGCTCCCTAATGACAGGGGTCAACTATGGCTACACCTTC. The whole variable domain, filled in from reference TRBV18 and TRBJ1-2, reads NAGVMQNPRHLVRRRGQEARLRCSPMKGHSHVYWYRQLPEEGLKFMVYLQKENIIDESGMPKERFSAEFPKEGPSILRIQQVVRGDSAAYFCASSLMTGVNYGYTFGSGTRLTVV.

The J gene is TRBJ2-7, the V gene TRBV10-3; D may be TRBD1 (6 bases). The CDR3 is 16 residues long. The germline V gene encodes CDR1 ENHRY and CDR2 SYGVKD. Trimming left V 2 bases short and J 7 bases short, with 21 bases between. The CDR3 DNA follows: TGTGCCATCAGTGAGCCGTCGACAGGCCGAAAGATGGAGCAGTACTTC. This sequence encodes CAISEPSTGRKMEQYF.

The chain combines TRBV5-1 with TRBJ2-5; D possibly corresponds to TRBD2 (5 bases). The V end was cut by 4 bases, the J end by 4 bases, with 11 bases between. Germline V gene data show CDR1 as SGHRS and CDR2 as YFSETQ. The CDR3 runs 13 residues. DNA for the CDR3: TGCGCCAGCAGCCCCCAAGGGAGAGAGACCCAGTACTTC. It encodes CASSPQGRETQYF.

The V and J genes are TRBV10-1 and TRBJ2-3; the match to TRBD1 covers 7 bases. The V gene's germline CDR1 is WNHNN and CDR2 SYGVQD (reference sequence). V trimming: 3 bases; J trimming: 6 bases; junction bases outside the gene matches: 9. The CDR3 covers 15 residues. CDR3 protein: CASSEGTVLTDTQYF. The CDR3 coding sequence is TGCGCCAGCAGTGAAGGGACAGTATTAACGGATACGCAGTATTTT.

The chain carries TRBV9 and TRBJ2-3, with D perhaps matching TRBD2 (6 bases). CDR3 length equals 12 residues. Germline V gene sequence: CDR1 SGDLS, CDR2 YYNGEE. The V end lost 4 bases, the J end lost 8 bases, and 11 bases lay between the germline ends. The CDR3 loop is CASSPGLGTQYF. Here the CDR3 DNA reads TGTGCCAGCAGCCCGGGACTCGGTACGCAGTATTTT.

The chain has TRBV15 and TRBJ2-1; D call uncertain. The CDR3 consists of 15 residues. Germline V gene data show CDR1 as LNHNV and CDR2 as YYDKDF (reference sequence). V shed 1 base and J shed 5 bases, with 12 bases lying between them. The CDR3 DNA sequence: TGTGCCACCAGCAGAGCCCGGATTGAGGACAATGAGCAGTTCTTC. It encodes CATSRARIEDNEQFF.

To note about this clone: The same CDR3 arises from other DNA sequences in this sample as well. The rearrangement uses TRBV5-1 and TRBJ2-5; 7 bases line up with TRBD1. This CDR3 is built from 15 residues. The germline V gene has CDR1 SGHRS and CDR2 YFSETQ. Germline trimming cut 4 bases from V and 1 base from J; bases unmatched to any gene: 7. In nucleotides, the CDR3 is TGCGCCAGCAGCCCCTTTGACAGGGCCCAAGAGACCCAGTACTTC. This codes for CASSPFDRAQETQYF.

The table lists this clone with a few counts. This chain connects TRBV10-2 to TRBJ2-7; TRBD2 aligns across 8 bases. Germline CDR1 WSHSY, CDR2 SAAADI. CDR3 length: 14 amino acids. Trimming at V came to 4 bases and at J to 7 bases, leaving 9 bases not matched to a gene. CDR3 residues: CASSVGGGIQEQYF. The CDR3 DNA sequence: TGCGCCAGCAGTGTTGGCGGGGGGATTCAGGAGCAGTACTTC.

The chain employs TRBV5-1 and TRBJ2-5; 7 nucleotides line up with TRBD1. V lost 2 bases and J lost 2; bases outside the gene matches: 6. Looked up from germline, CDR1 is SGHRS and CDR2 is YFSETQ. This CDR3 has 15 amino acids. In DNA form, the CDR3 reads TGCGCCAGCAGCTTATCGGGACAGAGGCAAGAGACCCAGTACTTC. Its protein is CASSLSGQRQETQYF.

This sequence joins TRBV6-6 and TRBJ1-5; unclear D gene. The germline CDR1 and CDR2 sequences are MNHNY and SVGAGI (reference sequence). Trimming cost V 5 bases and J 3 bases, with 11 bases left between them. The CDR3 loop spans 14 amino acids. The CDR3 DNA reads TGTGCCAGCAGTAAAGATGGCCCCAATCAGCCCCAGCATTTT. Protein: CASSKDGPNQPQHF.

The V and J genes are TRBV4-1 and TRBJ1-6; tentative D call: TRBD1 (6 bases). Trimming pared 4 bases from V and 14 bases from J, leaving 21 bases between. The CDR3 is 15 residues long. Germline CDR1 is MGHRA and CDR2 is YSYEKL. This CDR3 reads CASSPLGAGIQALHF. The CDR3 DNA sequence: TGCGCCAGCAGCCCTTTGGGGGCAGGAATTCAGGCCCTCCACTTT.

This clone was observed a few times. Other DNA sequences within the sample encode an identical CDR3. This sequence joins TRBV2 and TRBJ2-5; 8 positions match TRBD2. The germline CDR1 and CDR2 sequences are SNHLY and FYNNEI. The CDR3 runs 14 residues. V lost 2 bases and J lost 4; bases outside the gene matches: 3. The CDR3 loop reads CASSERRGGETQYF. In DNA form, the CDR3 reads TGTGCCAGCAGTGAACGACGGGGGGGAGAGACCCAGTACTTC. Full variable domain (outside the CDR3, taken from reference TRBV2 and TRBJ2-5): EPEVTQTPSHQVTQMGQEVILRCVPISNHLYFYWYRQILGQKVEFLVSFYNNEISEKSEIFDDQFSVERPDGSNFTLKIRSTKLEDSAMYFCASSERRGGETQYFGPGTRLLVL.

The chain uses TRBV19 and TRBJ2-2, with D perhaps TRBD2 (6 bases). Trimming removed 5 bases at V and 7 bases at J, with 11 bases between. This CDR3 contains 13 residues. Germline assignment: CDR1 LNHDA and CDR2 SQIVND (reference sequence). CDR3 residues: CASSGGNVGELFF. The CDR3 DNA sequence: TGTGCCAGTAGTGGGGGGAACGTCGGGGAGCTGTTTTTT.

This chain connects TRBV28 to TRBJ1-5; 7 nucleotides line up with TRBD1. Trimming took 6 bases from V and 6 from J; bases not matched to a gene: 5. The germline V gene has CDR1 MDHEN and CDR2 SYDVKM. The CDR3 runs 13 residues. The CDR3 region is CASRLNRGQPQHF. The CDR3 coding sequence is TGTGCCAGCAGGCTTAACAGGGGTCAGCCCCAGCATTTT.

The J gene is TRBJ2-7, the V gene TRBV11-2; 7 nucleotides align to TRBD2. J gave up 6 bases and V 3 bases, and 5 bases lay outside the gene matches. The CDR3 is 13 amino acids. CDR1 is SGHAT and CDR2 is FQNNGV in the germline V gene. This CDR3 reads CASSFGLVGEQYV. The CDR3 region has the DNA TGTGCCAGCAGCTTTGGACTAGTGGGCGAGCAGTACGTC.

V is TRBV7-2 and J is TRBJ2-3, with 7 positions matching TRBD2. Germline CDR1 is SGHTA and CDR2 is FQGNSA. This CDR3 region has 15 residues. Losses at the gene ends were 1 base for V and 0 bases for J; bases not matched to a gene: 1. The CDR3 DNA follows: TGTGCCAGCAGCTTAGACGGGGGGAGCACAGATACGCAGTATTTT. Amino acids: CASSLDGGSTDTQYF.